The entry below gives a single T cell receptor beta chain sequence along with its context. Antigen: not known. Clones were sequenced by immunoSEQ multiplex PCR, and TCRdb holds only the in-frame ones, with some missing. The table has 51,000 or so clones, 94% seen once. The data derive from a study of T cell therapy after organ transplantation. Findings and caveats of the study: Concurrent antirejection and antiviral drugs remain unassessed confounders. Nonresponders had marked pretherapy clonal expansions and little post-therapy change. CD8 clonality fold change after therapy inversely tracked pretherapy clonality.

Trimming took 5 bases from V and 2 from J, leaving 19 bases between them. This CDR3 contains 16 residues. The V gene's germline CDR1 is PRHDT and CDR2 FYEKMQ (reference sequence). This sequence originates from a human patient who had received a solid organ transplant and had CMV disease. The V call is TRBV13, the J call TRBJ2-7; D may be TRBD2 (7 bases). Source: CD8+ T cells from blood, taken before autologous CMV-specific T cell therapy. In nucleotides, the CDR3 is TGTGCCAGCAGCCCAGCAGCGGGACACTCACCCTACGAGCAGTACTTC. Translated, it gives CASSPAAGHSPYEQYF.